The entry below gives a single T cell receptor beta chain sequence along with its context. What it binds is unknown. The data were obtained in a study of CD8+ T cells in alopecia areata. Across the whole study: Those treated were given oral tofacitinib at 5 to 10 mg twice daily.

CDR1 is SGHKS, CDR2 YYEKEE, per germline (reference sequence). The CDR3 has 16 amino acids. Trimming pared 4 bases from V and 5 bases from J, leaving 19 bases between. Study results and limitations: Because of a solitary nonresponder, the connection of baseline CD8+ expansion to response stays uncertain.

Stated treatment: oral pan-JAK inhibitor, 5-10 mg twice daily. Collection of lesional scalp punch biopsies and peripheral blood was performed in alopecia areata patients. Isolation of CD4+ and CD8+ T cells from PBMCs was achieved by sorting. TCR sequencing used cDNA made by reverse transcription of extracted RNA. Measured with immunoSEQ multiplex PCR; TCRdb has only the in-frame clones, and not every one. The sample holds approximately 170,000 clones, 50% to 60% seen once. The chain uses TRBV5-5 and TRBJ1-5; TRBD1 is a possible D gene (6 bases). This clonotype was sampled from a human donor with alopecia areata. The input for sequencing was CD4+ T cells sorted from blood, taken at week 4, from a patient treated with tofacitinib. The CDR3 nucleotides read TGTGCCAGCAGCATATATTCTTGGGGGCCAGATCAGCCCCAGCATTTT. This translates into CASSIYSWGPDQPQHF.